A single sample is the source of the 10 T cell receptor beta chains below, sequenced in a study of T cells expressing NK-cell markers. TCRdb re-called the 5' RACE reads; one entry per CDR3 protein, DNA not given. The sample holds over 150,000 distinct CDR3 sequences. The sample consisted of blood T cells: a sorted CD56 or NKG2C T cell subset, CD4+ or CD8+ T cells, or bulk PBMC T cells (not recorded which). These receptor sequences come from a woman in her forties or fifties in good health.

The chain carries TRBV12-3 or TRBV12-4 and TRBJ2-3. CDR3 length equals 13 residues. CDR3 amino acids: CASSRTSTDTQYF.

The chain combines TRBV3-1 with TRBJ2-3; TCRdb gives TRBD2 as the D gene, but with no DNA this cannot be confirmed. The length of the CDR3 is 16 residues. Germline-derived CDR1 and CDR2 are LGHDT and YNNKEL (reference sequence). The CDR3 sequence: CASSLIGLADTDTQYF.

This sequence joins TRBV20-1 and TRBJ1-5; TCRdb's D call of TRBD1 is untestable without DNA. Germline CDR1 reads DFQATT; CDR2 reads SNEGSKA (reference sequence). CDR3 size: 14 residues. CDR3 region: CSARQGALNQPQHF.

The chain has TRBV5-5 and TRBJ2-2; TCRdb calls TRBD2, which cannot be checked without DNA. This CDR3 has 18 residues. Germline loops: CDR1 SGHKS, CDR2 YYEKEE (reference sequence). CDR3 loop: CASSAAITSLRNTGELFF.

V gene TRBV5-6 combines with J gene TRBJ2-7; the D gene TCRdb calls, TRBD1, cannot be checked with no DNA. This CDR3 has 14 residues. From germline, CDR1 is SGHDT and CDR2 YYEEEE. CDR3: CASSLTRGRYEQYF.

The chain carries TRBV9 and TRBJ2-3. CDR1 is SGDLS and CDR2 is YYNGEE in the germline V gene. The CDR3 extends over 15 amino acids. The CDR3 here is CASSVGGSLTDTQYF. Full variable domain (outside the CDR3, taken from reference TRBV9 and TRBJ2-3): DSGVTQTPKHLITATGQRVTLRCSPRSGDLSVYWYQQSLDQGLQFLIQYYNGEERAKGNILERFSAQQFPDLHSELNLSSLELGDSALYFCASSVGGSLTDTQYFGPGTRLTVL.

The chain links TRBV20-1 to TRBJ1-2. The CDR3 length is 15 residues. CDR1 is DFQATT and CDR2 is SNEGSKA in the germline V gene (reference sequence). The CDR3 here is CSARDPAGLFYGYTF.

This rearrangement joins TRBV6-1 to TRBJ2-1; without DNA, the TCRdb call of TRBD2 cannot be checked. The CDR3 extends over 14 amino acids. In germline, CDR1 is MNHNS, CDR2 SASEGT. The CDR3 here is CASSDRGRAYEQFF.

The genes are TRBV29-1 and TRBJ2-3. The CDR3 spans 16 residues. CDR1 SQVTM and CDR2 ANQGSEA come from the germline V gene. The CDR3 region is CSADLLQTDPPDTQYF.

The chain carries TRBV15 and TRBJ1-1. This CDR3 has 15 amino acids. The germline gives CDR1 LNHNV, CDR2 YYDKDF (reference sequence). The CDR3 sequence: CATSSGPDWSTEAFF.